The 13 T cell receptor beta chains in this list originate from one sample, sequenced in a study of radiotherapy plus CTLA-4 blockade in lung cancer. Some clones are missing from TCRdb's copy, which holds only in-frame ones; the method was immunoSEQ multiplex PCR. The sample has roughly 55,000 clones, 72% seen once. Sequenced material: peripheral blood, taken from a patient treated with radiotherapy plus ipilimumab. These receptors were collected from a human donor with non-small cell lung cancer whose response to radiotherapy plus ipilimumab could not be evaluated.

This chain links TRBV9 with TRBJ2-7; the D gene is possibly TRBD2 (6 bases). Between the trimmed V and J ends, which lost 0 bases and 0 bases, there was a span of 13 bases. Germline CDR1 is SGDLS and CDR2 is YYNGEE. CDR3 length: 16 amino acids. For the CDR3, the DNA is TGTGCCAGCAGCGTAGCTACGGCGGGACTCTCCTACGAGCAGTACTTC. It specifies CASSVATAGLSYEQYF.

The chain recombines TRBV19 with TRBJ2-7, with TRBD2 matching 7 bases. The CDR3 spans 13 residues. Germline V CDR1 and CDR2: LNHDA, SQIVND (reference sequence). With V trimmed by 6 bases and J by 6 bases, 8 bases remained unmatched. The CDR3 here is CASRSLADREQYF. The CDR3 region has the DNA TGTGCCAGTAGAAGCCTAGCGGACCGCGAGCAGTACTTC.

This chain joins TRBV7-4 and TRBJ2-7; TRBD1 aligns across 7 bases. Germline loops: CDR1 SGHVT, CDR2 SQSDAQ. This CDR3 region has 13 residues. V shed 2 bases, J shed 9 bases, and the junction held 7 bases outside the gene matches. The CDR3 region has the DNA TGTGCCAGCAGCTTAATCATCACAGGGGTGCAGTACTTC. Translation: CASSLIITGVQYF.

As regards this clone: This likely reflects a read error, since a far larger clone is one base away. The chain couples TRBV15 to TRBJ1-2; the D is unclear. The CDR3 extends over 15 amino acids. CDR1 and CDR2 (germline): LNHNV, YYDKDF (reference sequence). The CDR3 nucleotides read TGTGCCACCAGCTTGGCGGGGATTGGTAACTATGGCTTCACCTTC. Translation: CATSLAGIGNYGFTF.

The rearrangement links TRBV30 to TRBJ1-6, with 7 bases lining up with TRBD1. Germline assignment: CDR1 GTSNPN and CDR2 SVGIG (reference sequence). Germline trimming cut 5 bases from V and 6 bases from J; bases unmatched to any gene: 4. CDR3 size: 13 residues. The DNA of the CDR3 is TGTGCCTGGGGGGGGACAGCTAATTCACCCCTCCACTTT. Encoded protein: CAWGGTANSPLHF. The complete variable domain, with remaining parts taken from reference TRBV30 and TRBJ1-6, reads SQTIHQWPATLVQPVGSPLSLECTVEGTSNPNLYWYRQAAGRGLQLLFYSVGIGQISSEVPQNLSASRPQDRQFILSSKKLLLSDSGFYLCAWGGTANSPLHFGNGTRLTVT.

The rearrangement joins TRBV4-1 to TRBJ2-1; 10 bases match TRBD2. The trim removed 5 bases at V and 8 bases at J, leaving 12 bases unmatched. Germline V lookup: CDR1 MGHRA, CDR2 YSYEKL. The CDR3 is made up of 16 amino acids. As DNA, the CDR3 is TGCGCCAGCAGCTTCCGGGTAGCGGGAGGTGTCGATGAGCAGTTCTTC. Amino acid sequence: CASSFRVAGGVDEQFF.

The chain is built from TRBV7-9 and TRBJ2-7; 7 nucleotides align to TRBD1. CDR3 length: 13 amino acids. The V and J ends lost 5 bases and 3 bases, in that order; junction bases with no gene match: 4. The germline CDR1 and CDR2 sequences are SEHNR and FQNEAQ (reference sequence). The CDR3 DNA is TGTGCCAGCAGCCCGCGACAGGGCTACGAGCAGTACTTC. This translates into CASSPRQGYEQYF.

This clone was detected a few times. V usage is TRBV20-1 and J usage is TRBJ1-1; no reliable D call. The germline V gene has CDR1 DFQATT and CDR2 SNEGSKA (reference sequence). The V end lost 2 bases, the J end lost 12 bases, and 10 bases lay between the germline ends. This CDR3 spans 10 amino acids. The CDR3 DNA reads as TGCAGTGCTAGAACCCGGAGAACTTTCTTT. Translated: CSARTRRTFF.

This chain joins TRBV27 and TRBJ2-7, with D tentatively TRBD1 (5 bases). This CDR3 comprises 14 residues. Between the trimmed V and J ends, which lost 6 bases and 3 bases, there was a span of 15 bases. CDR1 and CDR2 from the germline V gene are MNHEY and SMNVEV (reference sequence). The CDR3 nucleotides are TGTGCCAGCAGGAACAGGTTAACCTTCTACGAGCAGTACTTC. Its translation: CASRNRLTFYEQYF.

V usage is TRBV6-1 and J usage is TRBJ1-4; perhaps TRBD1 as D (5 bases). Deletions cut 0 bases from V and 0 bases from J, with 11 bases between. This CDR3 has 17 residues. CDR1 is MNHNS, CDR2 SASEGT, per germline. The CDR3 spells CASSEAFWGPTNEKLFF. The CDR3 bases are TGTGCCAGCAGTGAAGCATTCTGGGGCCCAACTAATGAAAAACTGTTTTTT.

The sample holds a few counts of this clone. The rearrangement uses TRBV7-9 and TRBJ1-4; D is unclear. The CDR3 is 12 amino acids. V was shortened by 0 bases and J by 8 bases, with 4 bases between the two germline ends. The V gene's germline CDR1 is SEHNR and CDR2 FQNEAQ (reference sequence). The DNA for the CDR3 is TGTGCCAGCAGCTTAGCGGCCGAAAAACTGTTTTTT. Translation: CASSLAAEKLFF.

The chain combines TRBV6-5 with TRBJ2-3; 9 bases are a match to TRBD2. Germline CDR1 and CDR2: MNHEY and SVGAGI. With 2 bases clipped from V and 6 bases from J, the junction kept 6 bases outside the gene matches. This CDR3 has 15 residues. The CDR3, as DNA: TGTGCCAGCAGTTACCCTAGCGGGACTGCGGATACGCAGTATTTT. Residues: CASSYPSGTADTQYF.

CDR3 sequence reads: CASSSGTGEKPQHF. CDR3 DNA sequence: TGCGCCAGCTCCTCCGGGACAGGGGAAAAGCCCCAGCATTTT. The chain links TRBV5-1 to TRBJ1-5, with 10 bases aligning to TRBD1. V gave up 7 bases and J gave up 8 bases; unmatched junction bases: 9. The CDR3 consists of 14 residues. Germline loops: CDR1 SGHRS, CDR2 YFSETQ.